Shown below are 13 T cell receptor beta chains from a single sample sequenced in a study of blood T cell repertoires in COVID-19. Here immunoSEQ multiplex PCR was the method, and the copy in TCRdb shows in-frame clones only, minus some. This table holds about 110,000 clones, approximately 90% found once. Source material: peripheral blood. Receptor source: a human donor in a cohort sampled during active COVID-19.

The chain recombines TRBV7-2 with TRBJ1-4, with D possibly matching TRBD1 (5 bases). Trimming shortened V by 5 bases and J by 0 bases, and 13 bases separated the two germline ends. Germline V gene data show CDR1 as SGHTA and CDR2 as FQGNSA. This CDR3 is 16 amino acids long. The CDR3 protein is CASSAHQGATNEKLFF. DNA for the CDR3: TGTGCCAGCAGCGCTCACCAGGGTGCAACTAATGAAAAACTGTTTTTT.

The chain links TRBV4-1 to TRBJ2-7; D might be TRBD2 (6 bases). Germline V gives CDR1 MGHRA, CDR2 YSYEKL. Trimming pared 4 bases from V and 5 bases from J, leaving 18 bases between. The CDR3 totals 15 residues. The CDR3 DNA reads TGCGCCAGCAGCCGATTCCAGGCGGGGTCCCACGAGCAGTACTTC. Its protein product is CASSRFQAGSHEQYF.

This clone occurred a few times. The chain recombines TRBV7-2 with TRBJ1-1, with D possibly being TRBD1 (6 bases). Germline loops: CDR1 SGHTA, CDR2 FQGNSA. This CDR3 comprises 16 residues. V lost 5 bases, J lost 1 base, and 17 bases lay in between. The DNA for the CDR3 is TGTGCCAGCAGCCTAACTTACAGGGTTGAGAACACTGAAGCTTTCTTT. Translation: CASSLTYRVENTEAFF.

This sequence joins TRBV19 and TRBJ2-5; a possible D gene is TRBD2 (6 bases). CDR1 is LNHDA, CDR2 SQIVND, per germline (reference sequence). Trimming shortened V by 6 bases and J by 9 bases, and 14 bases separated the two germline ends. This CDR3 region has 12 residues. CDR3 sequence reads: CASSAGPPAQYF. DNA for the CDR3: TGTGCCAGTAGCGCGGGGCCCCCGGCCCAGTACTTC. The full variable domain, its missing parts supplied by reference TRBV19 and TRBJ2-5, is DGGITQSPKYLFRKEGQNVTLSCEQNLNHDAMYWYRQDPGQGLRLIYYSQIVNDFQKGDIAEGYSVSREKKESFPLTVTSAQKNPTAFYLCASSAGPPAQYFGPGTRLLVL.

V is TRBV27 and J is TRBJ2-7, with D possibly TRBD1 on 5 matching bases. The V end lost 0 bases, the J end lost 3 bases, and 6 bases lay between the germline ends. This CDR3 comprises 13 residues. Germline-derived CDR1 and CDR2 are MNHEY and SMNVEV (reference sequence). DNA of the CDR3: TGTGCCAGCAGTTTATCTCAGGGCTACGAGCAGTACTTC. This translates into CASSLSQGYEQYF.

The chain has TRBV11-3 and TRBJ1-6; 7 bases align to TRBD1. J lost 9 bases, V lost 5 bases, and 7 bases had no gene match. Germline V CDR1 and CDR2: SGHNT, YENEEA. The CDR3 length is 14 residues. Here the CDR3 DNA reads TGTGCCAGCAGCATGGGAGACAGGGCTTCACCCCTCCACTTT. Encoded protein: CASSMGDRASPLHF.

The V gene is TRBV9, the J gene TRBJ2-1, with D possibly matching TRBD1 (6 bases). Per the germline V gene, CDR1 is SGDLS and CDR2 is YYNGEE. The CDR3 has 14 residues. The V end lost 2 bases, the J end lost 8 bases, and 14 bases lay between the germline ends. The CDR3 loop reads CASSVTGIFDEQFF. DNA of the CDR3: TGTGCCAGCAGCGTTACAGGGATTTTCGATGAGCAGTTCTTC.

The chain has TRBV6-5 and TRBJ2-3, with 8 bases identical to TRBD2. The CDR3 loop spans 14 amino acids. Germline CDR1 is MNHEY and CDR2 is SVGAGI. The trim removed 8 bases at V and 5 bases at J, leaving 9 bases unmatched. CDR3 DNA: TGTGCCAGCCGGATAGCGGGGACCCTAGATACGCAGTATTTT. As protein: CASRIAGTLDTQYF.

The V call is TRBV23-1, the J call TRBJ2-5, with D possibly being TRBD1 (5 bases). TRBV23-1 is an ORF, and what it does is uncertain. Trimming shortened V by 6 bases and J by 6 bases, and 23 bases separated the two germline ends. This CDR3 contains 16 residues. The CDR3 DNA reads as TGCGCCAGCAGGCTTTCACCCCGACTCGGACATCAGACCCAGTACTTC. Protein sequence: CASRLSPRLGHQTQYF.

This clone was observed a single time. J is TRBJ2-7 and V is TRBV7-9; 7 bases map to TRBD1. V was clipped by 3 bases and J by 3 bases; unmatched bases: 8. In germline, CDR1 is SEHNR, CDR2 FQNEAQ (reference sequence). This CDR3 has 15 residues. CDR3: CASSLLGGPNYEQYF. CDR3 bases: TGTGCCAGCAGCTTGCTAGGGGGCCCCAACTACGAGCAGTACTTC.

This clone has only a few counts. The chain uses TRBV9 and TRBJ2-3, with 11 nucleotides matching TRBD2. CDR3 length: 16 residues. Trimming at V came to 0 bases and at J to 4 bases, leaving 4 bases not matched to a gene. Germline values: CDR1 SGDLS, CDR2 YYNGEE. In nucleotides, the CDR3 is TGTGCCAGCAGCGTAGAGATAGCGGGAGGGGCAGATACGCAGTATTTT. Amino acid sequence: CASSVEIAGGADTQYF.

CDR3 amino acids: CASSKDDSPKAGYNEQFF. CDR3 DNA: TGTGCCAGCAGCAAAGACGACTCACCGAAGGCCGGTTACAATGAGCAGTTCTTC. The rearrangement links TRBV21-1 to TRBJ2-1; the table's D call of TRBD2 was not tested on the DNA. TRBV21-1 counts as a pseudogene. The CDR3 runs to 18 residues.

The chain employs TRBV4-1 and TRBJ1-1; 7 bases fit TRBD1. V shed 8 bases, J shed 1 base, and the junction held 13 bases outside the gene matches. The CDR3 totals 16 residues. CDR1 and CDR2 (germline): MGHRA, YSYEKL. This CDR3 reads CASLPARDRANTEAFF. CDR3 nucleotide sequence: TGCGCCAGCTTACCAGCTAGAGACAGGGCGAACACTGAAGCTTTCTTT.